This T cell receptor (beta chain) was documented in a study of blood T cell repertoires in COVID-19. Study information: Sites in the United States, Italy and Spain provided acute and convalescent COVID-19 samples. PBMCs, B-cell-depleted T cells, or T cells provided the cDNA or gDNA that made up the material.

Produced via immunoSEQ multiplex PCR; TCRdb's table is partial and in-frame only. The table shows 350,000 to 400,000 clones, with almost 90% occurring only once. The clonotype originates from a man aged 18 to 30 with active or convalescent COVID-19. The sequenced sample consisted of peripheral blood.

This chain's CDR3 is CASSDGTGHTGELFF. The CDR3 nucleotides read TGCGCCAGCAGTGACGGGACAGGTCACACCGGGGAGCTGTTTTTT. This chain uses TRBV4-3 with TRBJ2-2; 8 bases are a match to TRBD1. This CDR3 comprises 15 residues. V shed 6 bases, J shed 3 bases, and the junction held 6 bases outside the gene matches. CDR1 and CDR2 from the germline V gene are LGHNA and YSLEER.